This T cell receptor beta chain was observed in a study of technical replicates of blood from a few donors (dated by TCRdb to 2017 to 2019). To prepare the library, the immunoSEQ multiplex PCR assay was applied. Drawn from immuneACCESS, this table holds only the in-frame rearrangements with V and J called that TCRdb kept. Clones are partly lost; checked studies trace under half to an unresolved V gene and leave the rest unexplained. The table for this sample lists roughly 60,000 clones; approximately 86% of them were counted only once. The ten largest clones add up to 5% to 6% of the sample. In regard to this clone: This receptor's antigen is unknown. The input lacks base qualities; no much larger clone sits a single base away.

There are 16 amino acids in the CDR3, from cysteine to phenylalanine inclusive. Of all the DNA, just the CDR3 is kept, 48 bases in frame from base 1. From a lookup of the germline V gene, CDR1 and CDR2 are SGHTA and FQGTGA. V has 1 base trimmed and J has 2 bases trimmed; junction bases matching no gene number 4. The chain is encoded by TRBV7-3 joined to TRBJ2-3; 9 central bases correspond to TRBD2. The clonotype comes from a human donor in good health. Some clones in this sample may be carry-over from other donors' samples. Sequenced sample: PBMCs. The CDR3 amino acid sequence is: CASSLSGGGATDTQYF. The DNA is TGTGCCAGCAGCTTAAGCGGCGGGGGGGCCACAGATACGCAGTATTTT.